The clone carrying this T cell receptor (beta chain) was counted at least ten times. Repertoires were generated with immunoSEQ multiplex PCR, while TCRdb's copy carries only in-frame clones and drops some. Here the sample spans approximately 290,000 clones, 75% to 90% being singletons. The sample is drawn from a study of blood T cell repertoires in COVID-19. Study-level information: Nucleic acid was either cDNA or gDNA, and it came from T cells, B-cell-depleted T cells, or PBMCs.

Per the germline V gene, CDR1 is LGHDT and CDR2 is YNNKEL (reference sequence). This CDR3 has 13 amino acids. Trimming pared 1 base from V and 9 bases from J, leaving 10 bases between. The sequencing input was peripheral blood. The chain employs TRBV3-1 (or the pseudogene TRBV3-2) and TRBJ2-4, with D perhaps matching TRBD2 (5 bases). This receptor was obtained from a man in his thirties or forties with acute or convalescent COVID-19. The DNA for the CDR3 is TGTGCCAGCAGCCAAGTTCGGGATAGCATTCAGTACTTC. Its translation is CASSQVRDSIQYF.